What follows are 10 T cell receptor beta chains derived from one specimen sequenced in a study of blood T cell repertoires in COVID-19. Measured with immunoSEQ multiplex PCR; TCRdb has only the in-frame clones, and not every one. Of 150,000 to 250,000 clones listed, approximately 85% are singletons. The sample taken for sequencing was PBMCs or T cells enriched from blood (not recorded which). The source of these receptors is a man aged 40-55 years who had recovered from COVID-19.

The chain employs TRBV11-2 and TRBJ2-1, with unresolved D. The V gene's germline CDR1 is SGHAT and CDR2 FQNNGV. The V gene lost 1 base and the J gene lost 10 bases, with 17 bases spanning the gap. This CDR3 spans 15 amino acids. CDR3 nucleotide sequence: TGTGCCAGCAGCTTAGCTGGTGACTGGATCTTCGAGCAGTTCTTC. It codes for CASSLAGDWIFEQFF.

The chain links TRBV20-1 to TRBJ2-3; 12 bases map to TRBD2. The V and J ends lost 3 bases and 9 bases, in that order; junction bases with no gene match: 16. The CDR3 sequence is 17 residues long. Per the germline V gene, CDR1 is DFQATT and CDR2 is SNEGSKA (reference sequence). CDR3: CSASAASGRALIPTQYF. CDR3 nucleotide sequence: TGCAGTGCTAGTGCGGCTAGCGGGAGGGCCTTGATACCGACGCAGTATTTT.

The count of this clone is one. The chain has TRBV7-2 and TRBJ2-3, with TRBD1 identical over 9 bases. Looked up from germline, CDR1 is SGHTA and CDR2 is FQGNSA. The length of the CDR3 is 15 residues. Losses at the gene ends were 4 bases for V and 2 bases for J; bases not matched to a gene: 4. CDR3 nucleotide sequence: TGTGCCAGCAGCTCCCGACAGGGGGACACAGATACGCAGTATTTT. This gives the protein CASSSRQGDTDTQYF.

V usage is TRBV5-5 and J usage is TRBJ1-5, with D unresolved. The germline gives CDR1 SGHKS, CDR2 YYEKEE (reference sequence). V was cut by 4 bases and J by 8 bases, with 10 bases left in between. This CDR3 has 12 residues. CDR3 DNA: TGTGCCAGCAGCGAAGTTGGAGAGCCCCAGCATTTT. Translation gives CASSEVGEPQHF.

The chain links TRBV6-5 to TRBJ2-1; D gene unclear. The CDR3 runs to 13 residues. The germline V gene has CDR1 MNHEY and CDR2 SVGAGI. V lost 4 bases and J 9 bases, leaving 13 bases between the germline ends. The CDR3 bases are TGTGCCAGCAGTTCAAACTCCGGTGGTGAGCAGTTCTTC. It encodes CASSSNSGGEQFF.

This clone occurred a few times. CDR3: CAISESDAGEEKLFF. The CDR3 DNA sequence: TGTGCCATCAGTGAGTCGGATGCGGGAGAAGAAAAACTGTTTTTT. The chain is built from TRBV10-3 and TRBJ1-4; D is undetermined. This CDR3 comprises 15 residues. Germline CDR1 reads ENHRY; CDR2 reads SYGVKD. V lost 0 bases, J lost 8 bases, and 13 bases lay in between.

The rearrangement links TRBV4-2 to TRBJ2-7; TRBD2 is a possible D gene (6 bases). The CDR3 is made up of 16 amino acids. Trimming pared 0 bases from V and 1 base from J, leaving 13 bases between. Germline CDR1 is LGHNA and CDR2 is YNFKEQ. CDR3 residues: CASSQENTGESYEQYF. The CDR3 region has the DNA TGTGCCAGCAGCCAAGAGAATACGGGAGAATCCTACGAGCAGTACTTC.

The chain carries TRBV5-1 and TRBJ2-1, with 10 bases matching TRBD2. Germline CDR1 reads SGHRS; CDR2 reads YFSETQ. This CDR3 is built from 15 residues. With 4 bases clipped from V and 3 bases from J, the junction kept 4 bases outside the gene matches. The CDR3 region is CASSPGLANYNEQFF. In DNA, the CDR3 is TGCGCCAGCAGCCCGGGACTAGCGAACTACAATGAGCAGTTCTTC.

This chain uses TRBV18 with TRBJ2-3; 8 bases align to TRBD1. CDR1 is KGHSH and CDR2 is LQKENI in the germline V gene. J was trimmed by 6 bases and V by 6 bases; bases with no gene match: 11. The CDR3 covers 15 residues. The CDR3 DNA reads as TGTGCCAGCTCCCTAATGACAGGGGATAGGGATACGCAGTATTTT. Protein: CASSLMTGDRDTQYF.

The rearrangement joins TRBV5-1 to TRBJ1-1; perhaps TRBD1 as D (6 bases). CDR3 size: 16 residues. V was trimmed by 4 bases and J by 5 bases, leaving 21 bases between them. Germline V gene sequence: CDR1 SGHRS, CDR2 YFSETQ. The CDR3 nucleotides are TGCGCCAGCAGCATAGGGGGACGGTCGGGCTGGACTGAAGCTTTCTTT. Protein: CASSIGGRSGWTEAFF.